Sequencing of this T cell receptor (beta chain) was carried out in a study of T cells in localized non-small cell lung cancer. Study-level points and caveats: A median of approximately 57 clones ranked among the top 100 in tumor appeared in adjacent lung. The study found T cell clonality highest in uninvolved adjacent lung, above tumor. Sequencing, confined to only one tumor region, leaves heterogeneity possible.

Sequenced by immunoSEQ multiplex PCR; TCRdb stores in-frame clones only, minus some. This sample has tens of thousands of clones; 78% occur once, and the top ten carry about 38%. V lost 4 bases, J lost 6 bases, and 17 bases lay in between. Germline V CDR1 and CDR2: SGHRS, YFSETQ. The CDR3 contains 14 residues. Worth noting for this clone: The antigen remains unidentified.

This sequence originates from a male donor at least 60 years old with stage II squamous cell lung carcinoma. The sample was peripheral blood, taken before any cancer treatment. The chain joins TRBV5-1 to TRBJ2-7; perhaps TRBD2 as D (6 bases). In nucleotides, the CDR3 is TGCGCCAGCAGCGGGGGGTCCGGGCGGTCCGAGCAGTACTTC. Its protein product is CASSGGSGRSEQYF.